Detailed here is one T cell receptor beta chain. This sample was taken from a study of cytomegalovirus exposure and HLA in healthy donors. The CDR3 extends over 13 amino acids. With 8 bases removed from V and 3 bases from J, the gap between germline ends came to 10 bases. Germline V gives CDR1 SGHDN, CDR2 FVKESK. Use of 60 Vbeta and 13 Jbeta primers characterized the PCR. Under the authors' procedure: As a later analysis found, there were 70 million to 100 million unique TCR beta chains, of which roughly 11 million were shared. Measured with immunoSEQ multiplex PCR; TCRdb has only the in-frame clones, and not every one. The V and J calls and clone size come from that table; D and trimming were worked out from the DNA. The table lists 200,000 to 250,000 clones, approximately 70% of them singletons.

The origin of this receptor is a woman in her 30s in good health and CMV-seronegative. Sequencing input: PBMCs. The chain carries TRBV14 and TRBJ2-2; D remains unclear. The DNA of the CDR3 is TGTGCCAGCGGCCGAGTTTACACCGGGGAGCTGTTTTTT. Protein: CASGRVYTGELFF. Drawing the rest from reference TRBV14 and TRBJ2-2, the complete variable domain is EAGVTQFPSHSVIEKGQTVTLRCDPISGHDNLYWYRRVMGKEIKFLLHFVKESKQDESGMPNNRFLAERTGGTYSTLKVQPAELEDSGVYFCASGRVYTGELFFGEGSRLTVL.